Shown below are 22 T cell receptor beta chains from a single sample sequenced in a study of CD8 T cells in Susac syndrome. When the RNA was reverse transcribed, random hexamers were used with an input of about 0.5 to 1 ug. TCRdb itself ran the immunoSEQ multiplex PCR reads through MiXCR, one entry per CDR3 protein. The profile shows a few hundred thousand distinct CDR3 sequences, about 95% of them singletons. The source material was CD4+ T cells from PBMCs. These TCRs come from a human donor with multiple sclerosis.

This chain uses TRBV16 with TRBJ1-5; weak D call: TRBD1 (5 bases). V lost 2 bases and J 6 bases, leaving 11 bases between the germline ends. This CDR3 region has 14 residues. The germline V gene encodes CDR1 KGHSY and CDR2 FQNENV. CDR3 in amino acids: CASSQELQGQPQHF. CDR3 DNA: TGTGCCAGCAGCCAAGAACTGCAGGGTCAGCCCCAGCATTTT.

J is TRBJ2-1 and V is TRBV29-1; D ambiguous. In germline, CDR1 is SQVTM, CDR2 ANQGSEA. CDR3 length equals 14 residues. V lost 6 bases and J lost 0, with 12 bases in between. For the CDR3, the DNA is TGCAGCGTGTTATTAACAGCCTCCTACAATGAGCAGTTCTTC. Translation gives CSVLLTASYNEQFF.

This sequence joins TRBV29-1 and TRBJ2-3; 13 bases line up with TRBD2. This CDR3 has 16 residues. Germline V gives CDR1 SQVTM, CDR2 ANQGSEA. The trim removed 4 bases at V and 6 bases at J, leaving 10 bases unmatched. The CDR3 sequence: CSVARGLAGSRDTQYF. CDR3 nucleotide sequence: TGCAGCGTTGCCCGGGGACTAGCGGGGAGTAGGGATACGCAGTATTTT.

This chain links TRBV30 with TRBJ2-5, with no clear D. The V gene lost 3 bases and the J gene lost 2 bases, with 13 bases spanning the gap. CDR1 and CDR2 (germline): GTSNPN, SVGIG (reference sequence). This CDR3 region has 14 residues. The CDR3 region is CAWRRVPGQETQYF. The CDR3 DNA reads as TGTGCCTGGAGAAGGGTGCCCGGGCAAGAGACCCAGTACTTC.

The gene calls are TRBV20-1 and TRBJ2-5, with D tentatively TRBD1 (5 bases). Germline V lookup: CDR1 DFQATT, CDR2 SNEGSKA (reference sequence). Trimming removed 0 bases from V and 2 bases from J, with 13 bases in between. This CDR3 region has 15 residues. CDR3 in DNA: TGCAGTGCTAGAGATGGGGCTAGGGTACAAGAGACCCAGTACTTC. Protein product: CSARDGARVQETQYF.

The V call is TRBV20-1, the J call TRBJ2-3; perhaps TRBD1 as D (7 bases). V lost 1 base to trimming and J lost 0 bases, with 14 bases between them. Germline CDR1 DFQATT, CDR2 SNEGSKA (reference sequence). The CDR3 has 16 amino acids. The DNA of the CDR3 is TGCAGTGCTAGAGTGGAGGGGGCTACAAGCACAGATACGCAGTATTTT. Translated, it gives CSARVEGATSTDTQYF.

This clonotype was detected only once. The chain employs TRBV10-3 and TRBJ1-2, with D unclear. The V end lost 3 bases, the J end lost 6 bases, and 8 bases lay between the germline ends. CDR3 length equals 12 residues. Germline CDR1 reads ENHRY; CDR2 reads SYGVKD. In DNA form, the CDR3 reads TGTGCCATCAGTGATGCCCAGGATGGCTACACCTTC. Residues: CAISDAQDGYTF.

The chain links TRBV5-4 to TRBJ2-7, with 10 positions matching TRBD1. With V trimmed by 4 bases and J by 2 bases, 3 bases remained unmatched. CDR3 size: 14 residues. Germline lookup yields CDR1 SGHNT and CDR2 YYREEE (reference sequence). CDR3 DNA sequence: TGTGCCAGCAGCCTCGACAGGGGGCCCTACGAGCAGTACGTC. The encoded protein is CASSLDRGPYEQYV.

V is TRBV29-1 and J is TRBJ2-2; possible D gene TRBD1, 5 bases. Looked up from germline, CDR1 is SQVTM and CDR2 is ANQGSEA. CDR3 length: 11 amino acids. Trimming took 4 bases from V and 5 from J, leaving 5 bases between them. This chain's CDR3 is CSVAGTGELFF. DNA for the CDR3: TGCAGCGTTGCAGGGACCGGGGAGCTGTTTTTT.

The rearrangement joins TRBV10-3 to TRBJ2-3, with D perhaps TRBD1 or TRBD2 (6 bases each). The CDR3 spans 18 residues. Germline lookup yields CDR1 ENHRY and CDR2 SYGVKD. Trimming took 3 bases from V and 0 from J, leaving 19 bases between them. The CDR3 loop is CAISEGQQRATSTDTQYF. The CDR3 bases are TGTGCCATCAGTGAAGGACAGCAGCGGGCCACTAGCACAGATACGCAGTATTTT.

The chain employs TRBV4-1 and TRBJ1-2, with D tentatively TRBD1 (5 bases). The CDR3 spans 12 residues. Trimming shortened V by 5 bases and J by 12 bases, and 16 bases separated the two germline ends. Germline-derived CDR1 and CDR2 are MGHRA and YSYEKL. The CDR3 region is CASSALEGVNTF. The CDR3 coding sequence is TGCGCCAGCAGCGCTCTTGAAGGGGTGAACACCTTC.

Regarding this clonotype: Compared with germline, one end of the junction differs, possibly owing to a read error. This chain connects TRBV14 to TRBJ2-3; 7 bases fit TRBD2. Per the germline V gene, CDR1 is SGHDN and CDR2 is FVKESK. This CDR3 comprises 16 residues. Here the CDR3 DNA reads TGTGCCAGCAGCCAAGATCTTCTAGCGGAGGGCCCCCGCCCCTCTTTT. Its translation is CASSQDLLAEGPRPSF.

The genes are TRBV11-2 and TRBJ1-1, with D tentatively TRBD1 (5 bases). The CDR3 length is 13 residues. Germline V CDR1 and CDR2: SGHAT, FQNNGV. Trimming removed 1 base from V and 11 bases from J, with 14 bases in between. The CDR3 coding sequence is TGTGCCAGCAGCTTAGGAGGGGCCGCGGAGGCTTTCTTT. This encodes CASSLGGAAEAFF.

V gene TRBV30 combines with J gene TRBJ1-5; 8 bases agree with TRBD1. The CDR3 runs 14 residues. The V gene end was trimmed by 4 bases and the J gene end by 3 bases; junction bases not matched to a gene: 5. Germline lookup yields CDR1 GTSNPN and CDR2 SVGIG (reference sequence). The CDR3 bases are TGTGCCTGGACCGGGACAGGACTCAATCAGCCCCAGCATTTT. Encoded protein: CAWTGTGLNQPQHF.

The rearrangement uses TRBV27 and TRBJ1-2; 7 bases are shared with TRBD1. V lost 6 bases to trimming and J lost 4 bases; unmatched junction nucleotides: 11. The CDR3 extends over 15 amino acids. The V gene's germline CDR1 is MNHEY and CDR2 SMNVEV (reference sequence). The CDR3 nucleotides are TGTGCCAGCAGAAGGGGGCCGCGGGGGACCTATGGCTACACCTTC. Its translation: CASRRGPRGTYGYTF.

The chain employs TRBV12-3 or TRBV12-4 and TRBJ2-5, with D uncertain. CDR3 length: 11 residues. Trimming took 5 bases from V and 7 from J, leaving 8 bases between them. In DNA form, the CDR3 reads TGTGCCAGCAGTGGGAAAGGGACCCAGTACTTC. Its protein is CASSGKGTQYF.

This chain connects TRBV7-9 to TRBJ2-5; 8 positions agree with TRBD2. This CDR3 comprises 13 residues. CDR1 and CDR2 (germline): SEHNR, FQNEAQ (reference sequence). The junction had 4 bases not matched to a gene; V was cut back by 6 bases and J by 4 bases. DNA for the CDR3: TGTGCCAGCAGAGTACGGGGGGGAGAGACCCAGTACTTC. Its translation: CASRVRGGETQYF.

This clonotype was picked up one time. The V and J genes are TRBV3-1 and TRBJ2-3; 9 nucleotides agree with TRBD1. This CDR3 is 15 amino acids long. Unmatched junction bases numbered 5, after V lost 4 bases and J lost 3 bases. CDR1 is LGHDT and CDR2 is YNNKEL in the germline V gene (reference sequence). This CDR3 reads CASSRGTGSTDTQYF. CDR3 sequence (DNA): TGTGCCAGCAGCCGAGGGACAGGGTCGACAGATACGCAGTATTTT.

This clonotype was seen a handful of times. The chain employs TRBV6-2 or TRBV6-3 and TRBJ2-7; D call uncertain. Per germline, CDR1 MNHEY and CDR2 SVGEGT. This CDR3 is 12 amino acids long. V was trimmed by 4 bases and J by 6 bases, leaving 10 bases between them. The CDR3 nucleotides are TGTGCCAGCAGTTTGGATAGTGGCGAGCAGTACTTC. As protein: CASSLDSGEQYF.

The chain carries TRBV30 and TRBJ1-3; tentative D call: TRBD1 (5 bases). The CDR3 is 15 amino acids. V was cut by 2 bases and J by 4 bases, with 15 bases left in between. Germline assignment: CDR1 GTSNPN and CDR2 SVGIG (reference sequence). CDR3: CAWSTGDSTGNTIYF. The CDR3 DNA follows: TGTGCCTGGAGTACGGGCGACAGCACGGGAAACACCATATATTTT.

This clonotype has just one count. The chain joins TRBV20-1 to TRBJ2-3, with D perhaps matching TRBD2 (7 bases). Germline values: CDR1 DFQATT, CDR2 SNEGSKA (reference sequence). The CDR3 extends over 12 amino acids. Trimming took 5 bases from V and 5 from J, leaving 11 bases between them. DNA of the CDR3: TGCAGTGCTGGGGGGGGCGGAGATACGCAGTATTTT. This sequence encodes CSAGGGGDTQYF.

The V call is TRBV29-1, the J call TRBJ1-1, with unresolved D. From germline, CDR1 is SQVTM and CDR2 ANQGSEA. The CDR3 loop spans 13 amino acids. V was pared by 2 bases and J by 4 bases, with 11 bases between. The CDR3 coding sequence is TGCAGCGTTGAAAGGGAGAGTGGCACTGAAGCTTTCTTT. The encoded protein is CSVERESGTEAFF.